A single T cell receptor (beta chain) is shown here with its context. The target antigen is unknown. The data stem from a study of cytomegalovirus exposure and HLA in healthy donors. Study overall: Roughly 77 million unique TCRs from HLA-typed donors made up an early data release.

The V end lost 4 bases, the J end lost 0 bases, and 11 bases lay between the germline ends. The CDR3 contains 14 residues. The germline V gene has CDR1 SGDLS and CDR2 YYNGEE. Whole-study findings and limits: The authors confirmed in vitro that three CMV-associated chains were specific for CMV antigens. About 87% or about 30% of the time was how often most TCR beta V segments were productive, according to an earlier analysis.

Healthy bone marrow donors made up the cohort. The PCR was carried out with 60 Vbeta primers and 13 Jbeta primers. TCRdb's copy holds only in-frame clones and misses some; the assay was immunoSEQ multiplex PCR. The data show about 32,000 clones, and the top ten clones hold 4.8%. V is TRBV9 and J is TRBJ2-7; D uncertain. The receptor was derived from a female donor in good health and CMV-seronegative. Sequencing was done on a sample of PBMCs. The CDR3 nucleotides are TGTGCCAGCAGCCCTCGCGATGGCTCCTACGAGCAGTACTTC. Translation gives CASSPRDGSYEQYF. The entire variable domain, with the rest obtained from reference TRBV9 and TRBJ2-7, is as follows: DSGVTQTPKHLITATGQRVTLRCSPRSGDLSVYWYQQSLDQGLQFLIQYYNGEERAKGNILERFSAQQFPDLHSELNLSSLELGDSALYFCASSPRDGSYEQYFGPGTRLTVT.